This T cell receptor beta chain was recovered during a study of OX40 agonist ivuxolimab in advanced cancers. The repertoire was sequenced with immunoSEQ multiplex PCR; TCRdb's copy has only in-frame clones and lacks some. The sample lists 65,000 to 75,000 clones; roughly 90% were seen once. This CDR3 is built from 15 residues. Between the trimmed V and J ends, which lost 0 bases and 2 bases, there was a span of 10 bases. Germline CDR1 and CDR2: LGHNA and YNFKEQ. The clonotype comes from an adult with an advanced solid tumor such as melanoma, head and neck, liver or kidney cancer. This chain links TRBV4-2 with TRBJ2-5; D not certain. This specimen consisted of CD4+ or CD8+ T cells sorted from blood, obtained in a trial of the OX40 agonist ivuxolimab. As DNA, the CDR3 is TGTGCCAGCAGCCAAGATTCTGCGAAACAAGAGACCCAGTACTTC. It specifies CASSQDSAKQETQYF.